This TCR beta chain was observed in a study of T-cell memory formation after mild COVID-19. This CDR3 contains 15 residues. V was clipped by 4 bases and J by 5 bases, with 18 bases between them. Germline CDR1 SGHVS, CDR2 FQNEAQ. TCRdb processed the 5' RACE reads anew with MiXCR; each CDR3 protein has one entry. Of roughly 49,000 distinct CDR3 sequences in the sample, 25% to 35% were seen once. This clonotype has only a few counts. Specimen: PBMCs or a T cell subset sorted from them (not recorded which). This receptor was identified in a man aged 18 to 30 who had mild COVID-19 (a few samples of this study predate the infection). Cell type and time point are not known. The rearrangement joins TRBV7-8 to TRBJ2-7; either TRBD1 or TRBD2 may supply D (5 bases each). In nucleotides, the CDR3 is TGTGCCAGCAGCTCGGTCTCCAGTGGGGGTCACGAGCAGTACTTC. Translation gives CASSSVSSGGHEQYF.